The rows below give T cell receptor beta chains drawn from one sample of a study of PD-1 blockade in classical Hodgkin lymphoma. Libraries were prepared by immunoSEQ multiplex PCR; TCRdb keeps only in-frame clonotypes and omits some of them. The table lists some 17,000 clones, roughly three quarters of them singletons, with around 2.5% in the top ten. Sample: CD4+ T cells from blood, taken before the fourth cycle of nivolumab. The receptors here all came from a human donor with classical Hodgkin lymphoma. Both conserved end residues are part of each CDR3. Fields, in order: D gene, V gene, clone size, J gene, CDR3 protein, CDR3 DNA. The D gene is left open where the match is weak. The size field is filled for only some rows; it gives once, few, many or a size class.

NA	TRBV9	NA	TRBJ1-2	CASSVGRLPYYGYTF	TGTGCCAGCAGCGTAGGGCGCCTCCCCTACTATGGCTACACCTTC
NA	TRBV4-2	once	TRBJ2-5	CASSQGQVQETQYF	TGTGCCAGCAGCCAAGGACAGGTTCAAGAGACCCAGTACTTC
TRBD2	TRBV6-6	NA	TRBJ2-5	CAAGGRVQETQYF	TGTGCCGCGGGGGGGAGGGTCCAAGAGACCCAGTACTTC
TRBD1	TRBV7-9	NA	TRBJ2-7	CASSIAQGAKDEQYF	TGTGCCAGCAGCATAGCACAGGGGGCGAAGGACGAGCAGTACTTC
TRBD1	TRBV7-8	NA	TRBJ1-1	CASSAQGAGAFF	TGTGCCAGCAGCGCCCAGGGGGCGGGAGCTTTCTTT
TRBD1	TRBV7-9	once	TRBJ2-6	CASSTQGAGANVLTF	TGTGCCAGCAGCACACAGGGGGCTGGGGCCAACGTCCTGACTTTC
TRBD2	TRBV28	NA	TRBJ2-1	CASATPGLVDNEQFF	TGTGCCAGCGCGACCCCGGGACTAGTGGACAATGAGCAGTTCTTC
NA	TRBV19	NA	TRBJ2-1	CASSMAAGSYNEQFF	TGTGCCAGTAGTATGGCCGCGGGCTCCTACAATGAGCAGTTCTTC
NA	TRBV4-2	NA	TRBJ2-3	CASSPPTDTQYF	TGTGCCAGCAGCCCCCCCACAGATACGCAGTATTTT
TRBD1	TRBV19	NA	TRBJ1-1	CASSKTGDTEAFF	TGTGCCAGTAGTAAGACAGGGGACACTGAAGCTTTCTTT
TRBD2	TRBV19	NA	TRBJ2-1	CASSMGNSGNSYNEQFF	TGTGCCAGTAGTATGGGTAATAGCGGGAACTCCTACAATGAGCAGTTCTTC
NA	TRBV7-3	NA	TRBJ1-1	CASSPTVNTEAFF	TGTGCCAGCAGTCCAACAGTTAACACTGAAGCTTTCTTT
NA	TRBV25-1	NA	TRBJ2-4	CASSDSTVAKNIQYF	TGTGCCAGCAGTGACTCGACCGTAGCCAAAAACATTCAGTACTTC
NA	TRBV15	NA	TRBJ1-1	CATSRDPRGMEAFF	TGTGCCACCAGCAGAGATCCGAGGGGCATGGAAGCTTTCTTT
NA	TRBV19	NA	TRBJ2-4	CASSAELAKNIQYF	TGTGCCAGTAGTGCCGAGCTAGCCAAAAACATTCAGTACTTC
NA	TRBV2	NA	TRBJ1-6	CASRGLGSPLHF	TGTGCCAGCAGGGGGCTAGGTTCACCCCTCCACTTT
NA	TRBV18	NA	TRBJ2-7	CASSPPHDGTYEQYF	TGTGCCAGCTCACCACCTCACGACGGGACCTACGAGCAGTACTTC
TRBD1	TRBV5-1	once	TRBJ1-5	CASSLTGGRQPQHF	TGCGCCAGCAGCTTGACAGGGGGCCGTCAGCCCCAGCATTTT
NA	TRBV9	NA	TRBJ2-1	CASSVESGPYNEQFF	TGTGCCAGCAGCGTAGAGTCGGGGCCCTACAATGAGCAGTTCTTC
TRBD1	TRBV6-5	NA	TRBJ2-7	CASRTGTGVYEQYF	TGTGCCAGCCGGACCGGGACAGGGGTGTACGAGCAGTACTTC
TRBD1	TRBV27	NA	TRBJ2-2	CASSAEPGQGTVTGELFF	TGTGCCAGCAGTGCCGAACCGGGACAGGGGACCGTCACCGGGGAGCTGTTTTTT
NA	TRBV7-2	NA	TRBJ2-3	CASSRARHTDTQYF	TGTGCCAGCAGCCGGGCACGGCACACAGATACGCAGTATTTT
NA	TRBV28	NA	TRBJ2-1	CASEDYHNEQFF	TGTGCCAGCGAGGACTACCACAATGAGCAGTTCTTC
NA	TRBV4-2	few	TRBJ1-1	CASSQDRARYIEAFF	TGTGCCAGCAGCCAAGACAGGGCACGGTACATTGAAGCTTTCTTT
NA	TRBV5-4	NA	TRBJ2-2	CASSLGGRDTGELFF	TGTGCCAGCAGCTTGGGGGGGCGCGACACCGGGGAGCTGTTTTTT
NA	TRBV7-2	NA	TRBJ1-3	CASSLGSSSGNTIYF	TGTGCCAGCAGCTTAGGGTCGAGCTCTGGAAACACCATATATTTT
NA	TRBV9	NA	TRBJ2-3	CASSVGPLSSTDTQYF	TGTGCCAGCAGCGTTGGACCTCTAAGTAGCACAGATACGCAGTATTTT
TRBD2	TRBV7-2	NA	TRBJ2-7	CASSFGSGGYYEQYF	TGTGCCAGCAGCTTTGGAAGCGGGGGGTACTACGAGCAGTACTTC
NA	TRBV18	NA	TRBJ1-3	CASSRAFIPSGNTIYF	TGTGCCAGCTCACGCGCGTTCATCCCCTCTGGAAACACCATATATTTT
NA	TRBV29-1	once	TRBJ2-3	CSVGRGTDTQYF	TGCAGCGTTGGGCGGGGCACAGATACGCAGTATTTT
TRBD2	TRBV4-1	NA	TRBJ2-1	CASRRGLAPYNEQFF	TGCGCCAGCCGGAGGGGACTAGCCCCCTACAATGAGCAGTTCTTC
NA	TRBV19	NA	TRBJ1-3	CASGQKINGNTIYF	TGTGCCAGCGGACAGAAAATAAACGGAAACACCATATATTTT
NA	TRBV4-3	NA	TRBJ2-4	CASSREATVAKNIQYF	TGCGCCAGCAGCCGGGAGGCTACGGTAGCCAAAAACATTCAGTACTTC
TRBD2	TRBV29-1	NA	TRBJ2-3	CSVDGTSGGTDTQYF	TGCAGCGTTGACGGGACTAGCGGGGGCACAGATACGCAGTATTTT
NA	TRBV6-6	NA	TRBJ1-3	CASSRPGTGNTIYF	TGTGCCAGCAGCCGCCCGGGGACTGGAAACACCATATATTTT
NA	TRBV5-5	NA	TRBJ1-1	CASSRIGEAFF	TGTGCCAGCAGCAGAATTGGTGAAGCTTTCTTT
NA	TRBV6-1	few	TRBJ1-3	CASRGTGNTIYF	TGTGCCAGCAGGGGGACAGGAAACACCATATATTTT
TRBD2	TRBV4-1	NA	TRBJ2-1	CASSRGGSEQFF	TGCGCCAGCAGCCGCGGGGGTAGTGAGCAGTTCTTC
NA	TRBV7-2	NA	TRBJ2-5	CASSLRGETQYF	TGTGCCAGCAGCCTCAGGGGTGAGACCCAGTACTTC
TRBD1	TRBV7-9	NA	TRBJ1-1	CASSLGKGANTEAFF	TGTGCCAGCAGCTTAGGCAAGGGGGCGAACACTGAAGCTTTCTTT
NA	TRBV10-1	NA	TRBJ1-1	CASSGGHLPNYSTEAFF	TGCGCCAGCAGTGGGGGTCACCTTCCAAATTATAGCACTGAAGCTTTCTTT
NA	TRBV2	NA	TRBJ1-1	CASIGATKAEAFF	TGTGCCAGCATCGGCGCCACAAAGGCTGAAGCTTTCTTT
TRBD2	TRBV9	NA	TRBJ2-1	CASSVGLEPNGNEQFF	TGTGCCAGCAGCGTGGGACTAGAGCCGAACGGGAATGAGCAGTTCTTC
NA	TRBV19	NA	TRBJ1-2	CASSRSSYGYTF	TGTGCCAGTAGTCGATCTTCCTATGGCTACACCTTC
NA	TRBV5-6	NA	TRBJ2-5	CASSLEFRGETQYF	TGTGCCAGCAGCTTGGAATTTAGGGGGGAGACCCAGTACTTC
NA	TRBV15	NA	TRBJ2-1	CATSRDGPSYNEQFF	TGTGCCACCAGCAGAGACGGGCCCTCCTACAATGAGCAGTTCTTC
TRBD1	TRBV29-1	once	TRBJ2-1	CSARTGGSYNEQFF	TGCAGCGCACGGACAGGGGGGTCCTACAATGAGCAGTTCTTC
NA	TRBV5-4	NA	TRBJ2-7	CASSFDQGGWEQYF	TGTGCCAGCAGCTTCGATCAGGGGGGTTGGGAGCAGTACTTC
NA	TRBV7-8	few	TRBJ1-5	CASSLYTSNQPQHF	TGTGCCAGCAGCTTATACACCAGCAATCAGCCCCAGCATTTT
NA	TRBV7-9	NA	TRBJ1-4	CASSLGQDYEKLFF	TGTGCCAGCAGCTTAGGACAGGATTACGAAAAACTGTTTTTT
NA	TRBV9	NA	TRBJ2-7	CASSVDGTLSYEQYF	TGTGCCAGCAGCGTAGATGGGACACTCTCCTACGAGCAGTACTTC
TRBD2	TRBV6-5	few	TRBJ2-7	CASSLGLAWVYEQYF	TGTGCCAGCAGCCTAGGACTAGCCTGGGTCTACGAGCAGTACTTC
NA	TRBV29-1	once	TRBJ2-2	CSALPAYGIAGELFF	TGCAGCGCACTACCCGCTTACGGTATTGCCGGGGAGCTGTTTTTT
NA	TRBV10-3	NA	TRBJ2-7	CAISESDSYEQYF	TGTGCCATCAGTGAGTCCGACTCCTACGAGCAGTACTTC
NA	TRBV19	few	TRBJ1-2	CASRPPGPSMLGGYTF	TGTGCCAGTAGGCCCCCGGGCCCCTCAATGCTGGGGGGCTACACCTTC
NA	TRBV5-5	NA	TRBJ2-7	CASKLGIGDYEQYF	TGTGCCAGCAAGCTCGGGATTGGCGATTACGAGCAGTACTTC
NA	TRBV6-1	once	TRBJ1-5	CASSEALPWEYSNQPQHF	TGTGCCAGCAGTGAAGCGCTTCCGTGGGAATATAGCAATCAGCCCCAGCATTTT
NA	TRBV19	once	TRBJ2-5	CASSILAGGYQETQYF	TGTGCCAGTAGTATTCTTGCAGGGGGGTACCAAGAGACCCAGTACTTC
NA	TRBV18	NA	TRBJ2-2	CASSPSTGEVSGELFF	TGTGCCAGCTCACCGTCAACAGGGGAGGTTTCCGGGGAGCTGTTTTTT
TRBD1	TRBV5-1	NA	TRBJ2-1	CASSLQGNPYNEQFF	TGCGCCAGCAGCTTACAGGGGAATCCTTACAATGAGCAGTTCTTC